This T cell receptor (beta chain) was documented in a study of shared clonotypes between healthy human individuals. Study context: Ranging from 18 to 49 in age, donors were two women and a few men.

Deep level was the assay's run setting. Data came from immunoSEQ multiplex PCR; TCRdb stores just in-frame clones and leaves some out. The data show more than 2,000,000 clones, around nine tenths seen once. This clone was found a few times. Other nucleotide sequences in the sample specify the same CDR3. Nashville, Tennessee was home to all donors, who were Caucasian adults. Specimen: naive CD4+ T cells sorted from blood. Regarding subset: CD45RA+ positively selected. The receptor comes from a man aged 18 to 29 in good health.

The CDR3 coding sequence is TGCGCCAGCAGCTGGGGACTTAACACTGAAGCTTTCTTT. It encodes CASSWGLNTEAFF. V usage is TRBV5-1 and J usage is TRBJ1-1, with D maybe TRBD1 (5 bases). From germline, CDR1 is SGHRS and CDR2 YFSETQ. V shed 3 bases and J shed 2 bases, with 8 bases lying between them. This CDR3 contains 13 residues.